A single sample is the source of the 18 T cell receptor beta chains below, sequenced in a study of blood T cell repertoires in COVID-19. Method: immunoSEQ multiplex PCR; TCRdb's copy keeps in-frame clones and lacks some. This sample has fewer than 350,000 clones, with roughly 85% found just once. The sample comprised peripheral blood. The receptors were gathered from a human donor in a cohort sampled during active COVID-19.

This clone was counted only a few times. This chain joins TRBV25-1 and TRBJ2-2, with unresolved D. The CDR3 runs 13 residues. Trimming stripped 3 bases from V and 8 bases from J, with 10 bases between. Germline V gives CDR1 MGHDK, CDR2 SYGVNS. The CDR3 nucleotides are TGTGCCAGCAGTGACCAGGATCGGGGGGAGCTGTTTTTT. This encodes CASSDQDRGELFF.

This clone was counted a few times. The gene calls are TRBV19 and TRBJ1-5, with 7 nucleotides matching TRBD1. Germline V gene lookup returns CDR1 LNHDA and CDR2 SQIVND (reference sequence). V dropped 3 bases and J dropped 10; count of bases not matched to a gene: 15. The length of the CDR3 is 16 residues. The CDR3 spells CASSMLIGTDISPQHF. The CDR3 DNA is TGTGCCAGTAGTATGCTGATCGGGACAGATATCAGCCCCCAGCATTTT.

The genes are TRBV5-8 and TRBJ2-3; D not certain. Germline values: CDR1 SGHTS, CDR2 YDEGEE. This CDR3 is 11 amino acids long. With 2 bases removed from V and 6 bases from J, the gap between germline ends came to 4 bases. The CDR3 region is CASSFRDTQYF. CDR3 DNA: TGTGCCAGCAGCTTCAGGGATACGCAGTATTTT.

This chain joins TRBV30 and TRBJ1-1; 9 bases map to TRBD1. CDR1 and CDR2 from the germline V gene are GTSNPN and SVGIG (reference sequence). V shed 6 bases, J shed 2 bases, and the junction held 4 bases outside the gene matches. CDR3 length: 13 residues. CDR3: CACRDRDNTEAFF. CDR3 DNA: TGTGCCTGCCGGGACAGGGATAACACTGAAGCTTTCTTT.

The chain links TRBV7-7 to TRBJ2-3, with D maybe TRBD2 (6 bases). CDR3 length: 16 amino acids. The germline gives CDR1 SSHAT, CDR2 FNYEAQ (reference sequence). V was clipped by 5 bases and J by 4 bases, with 19 bases between them. Written as DNA, the CDR3 is TGTGCCAGCAGCCCCCCCGGGGGTTCAGGGTCAGATACGCAGTATTTT. This encodes CASSPPGGSGSDTQYF.

The chain carries TRBV29-1 and TRBJ1-1; D may be TRBD1 (5 bases). Germline V gene lookup returns CDR1 SQVTM and CDR2 ANQGSEA. The CDR3 spans 11 residues. With 5 bases removed from V and 7 bases from J, the gap between germline ends came to 11 bases. The CDR3 DNA sequence: TGCAGCGTTTCCCAGGGAATTGAAGCTTTCTTT. Its protein is CSVSQGIEAFF. Full variable domain (outside the CDR3, taken from reference TRBV29-1 and TRBJ1-1): SAVISQKPSRDICQRGTSLTIQCQVDSQVTMMFWYRQQPGQSLTLIATANQGSEATYESGFVIDKFPISRPNLTFSTLTVSNMSPEDSSIYLCSVSQGIEAFFGQGTRLTVV.

The genes are TRBV30 and TRBJ1-5; 8 bases match TRBD1. J lost 4 bases, V lost 3 bases, and 5 bases had no gene match. This CDR3 region has 14 residues. Germline CDR1 is GTSNPN and CDR2 is SVGIG (reference sequence). As DNA, the CDR3 is TGTGCCTGGAGCCGGACAGGGTCTAATCAGCCCCAGCATTTT. The encoded protein is CAWSRTGSNQPQHF.

The V and J genes are TRBV9 and TRBJ2-5; weak D call: TRBD2 (5 bases). CDR3 length equals 14 residues. CDR1 SGDLS and CDR2 YYNGEE come from the germline V gene. V shed 2 bases and J shed 4 bases, with 12 bases lying between them. For the CDR3, the DNA is TGTGCCAGCAGCGTCGACTACGCTTCAGAGACCCAGTACTTC. Amino acids: CASSVDYASETQYF.

On this clone: Germline is not matched at one junction end, which may reflect a read error. CDR3 coding DNA: TGTGCCAGCAGTCCCCGAGGGGACAATGCCTATTGGATCCCCTTC. Its translation is CASSPRGDNAYWIPF. The chain combines TRBV6-5 with TRBJ1-2; possible D gene TRBD1, 6 bases. The length of the CDR3 is 15 residues. The V gene's germline CDR1 is MNHEY and CDR2 SVGAGI.

The sample holds one count of this clone. J is TRBJ2-7 and V is TRBV29-1, with a weak D call TRBD1 (5 bases). This CDR3 contains 12 residues. V was trimmed by 7 bases and J by 3 bases, leaving 13 bases between them. Germline V CDR1 and CDR2: SQVTM, ANQGSEA. In nucleotides, the CDR3 is TGCAGCGGTCAGACAGCGAGCTACGAGCAGTACTTC. It specifies CSGQTASYEQYF.

The rearrangement links TRBV27 to TRBJ1-5; tentatively, D is TRBD1 (5 bases). The germline gives CDR1 MNHEY, CDR2 SMNVEV (reference sequence). V was shortened by 0 bases and J by 4 bases, with 7 bases between the two germline ends. The CDR3 is made up of 14 amino acids. The CDR3 here is CASSLSAGNQPQHF. CDR3 sequence (DNA): TGTGCCAGCAGTTTATCGGCAGGGAATCAGCCCCAGCATTTT.

The rearrangement uses TRBV4-1 and TRBJ2-7; D possibly corresponds to TRBD2 (5 bases). CDR1 is MGHRA, CDR2 YSYEKL, per germline. V was pared by 4 bases and J by 2 bases, with 15 bases between. This CDR3 comprises 15 residues. The CDR3 nucleotides read TGCGCCAGCAGCCCCGGGGTGGGCTCAACCTACGAGCAGTACTTC. It codes for CASSPGVGSTYEQYF.

The chain carries TRBV20-1 and TRBJ1-6; D unresolved. Deletions cut 3 bases from V and 9 bases from J, with 21 bases between. CDR1 is DFQATT and CDR2 is SNEGSKA in the germline V gene (reference sequence). The CDR3 has 16 residues. The CDR3 DNA sequence: TGCAGTGCTAGTAATGCGGGTTTAAATCAAAGTTCACCCCTCCACTTT. Protein product: CSASNAGLNQSSPLHF.

The chain combines TRBV5-5 with TRBJ1-5; D might be TRBD1 (6 bases). This CDR3 spans 12 amino acids. Trimming took 4 bases from V and 6 from J, leaving 8 bases between them. Germline V gives CDR1 SGHKS, CDR2 YYEKEE (reference sequence). For the CDR3, the DNA is TGTGCCAGCAGCCAACAGGGTCAGCCCCAGCATTTT. It encodes CASSQQGQPQHF.

CDR3 sequence reads: CASSYSRIGNTIYF. Written as DNA, the CDR3 is TGTGCCAGCAGTTACTCGAGGATCGGAAACACCATATATTTT. The V and J genes are TRBV6-5 and TRBJ1-3; D is unclear. Deletions cut 0 bases from V and 4 bases from J, with 7 bases between. This CDR3 has 14 amino acids. Germline CDR1 MNHEY, CDR2 SVGAGI.

The genes are TRBV5-6 and TRBJ1-2; D remains unclear. The CDR3 is 15 residues long. Looked up from germline, CDR1 is SGHDT and CDR2 is YYEEEE. Trimming pared 0 bases from V and 0 bases from J, leaving 9 bases between. CDR3 nucleotides: TGTGCCAGCAGCTTGGTTGGCAGAACTAACTATGGCTACACCTTC. Its translation: CASSLVGRTNYGYTF.

The V and J genes are TRBV18 and TRBJ2-1; D is undetermined. V was shortened by 2 bases and J by 4 bases, with 9 bases between the two germline ends. CDR1 is KGHSH, CDR2 LQKENI, per germline. The CDR3 has 14 amino acids. The CDR3 DNA reads TGTGCCAGCTCACCAGGTCAACAATACAATGAGCAGTTCTTC. Protein sequence: CASSPGQQYNEQFF.

The chain links TRBV4-1 to TRBJ2-1; D gene uncertain. Germline-derived CDR1 and CDR2 are MGHRA and YSYEKL. The CDR3 covers 11 residues. Trimming cost V 1 base and J 9 bases, with 4 bases left between them. DNA for the CDR3: TGCGCCAGCAGCCAAGCAGTTGAGCAGTTCTTC. Amino acid sequence: CASSQAVEQFF.